Below are 15 T cell receptor beta chains sequenced from a single sample in a study of beta chain features in type 1 diabetes. Sequenced material consisted of expressed TCRB transcripts (all of the isolated RNA was reverse transcribed). Only in-frame clones appear in the TCRdb table, and some are missing; sequencing was by immunoSEQ multiplex PCR. The sample has about 620,000 clones, about a sixth seen once. Sequencing was done on a sample of naive CD4+ T cells from blood. The receptor source for this set is a young man in good health.

The chain has TRBV6-1 and TRBJ2-7; TRBD1 agrees at 9 bases. The V gene end was trimmed by 1 base and the J gene end by 1 base; junction bases not matched to a gene: 11. CDR1 and CDR2 (germline): MNHNS, SASEGT. This CDR3 spans 18 amino acids. The CDR3 DNA reads as TGTGCCAGCAGTGAAGATGTTTTAGGGACAGGGTATTCCTACGAGCAGTACTTC. Protein sequence: CASSEDVLGTGYSYEQYF.

For the CDR3, the DNA is TGTGCCAGCAGCGTCGGGACCGAACGGGGTGGATCACCCCTCCACTTT. Translated, it gives CASSVGTERGGSPLHF. V and J are TRBV9 and TRBJ1-6; possible D gene TRBD1, 5 bases. The CDR3 sequence is 16 residues long. Germline loops: CDR1 SGDLS, CDR2 YYNGEE. The V gene lost 2 bases and the J gene lost 10 bases, with 19 bases spanning the gap.

In its sample, this clone was seen a few times. The chain is built from TRBV27 and TRBJ2-1; 16 bases agree with TRBD2. The germline V gene has CDR1 MNHEY and CDR2 SMNVEV (reference sequence). V was pared by 2 bases and J by 6 bases, with 10 bases of the junction left unmatched. This CDR3 has 19 residues. The DNA for the CDR3 is TGTGCCAGCAGTTTAACAGGGACTAGCGGGGGGGGCCCCCTCAATGAGCAGTTCTTC. This gives the protein CASSLTGTSGGGPLNEQFF.

This clone showed up just a few times. The rearrangement uses TRBV7-8 and TRBJ1-1; 8 bases align to TRBD1. This CDR3 is built from 12 residues. The ends lost 3 bases at V and 6 bases at J; junction bases unmatched: 0. The V gene's germline CDR1 is SGHVS and CDR2 FQNEAQ. CDR3 sequence: CASSLTGAEAFF. The CDR3 nucleotides read TGTGCCAGCAGCTTGACAGGGGCTGAAGCTTTCTTT. Full variable domain (outside the CDR3, taken from reference TRBV7-8 and TRBJ1-1): GAGVSQSPRYKVAKRGQDVALRCDPISGHVSLFWYQQALGQGPEFLTYFQNEAQLDKSGLPSDRFFAERPEGSVSTLKIQRTQQEDSAVYLCASSLTGAEAFFGQGTRLTVV.

This chain uses TRBV9 with TRBJ1-1; no firm D call. V lost 6 bases and J lost 1, with 10 bases in between. The CDR3 length is 13 residues. Germline V gene data show CDR1 as SGDLS and CDR2 as YYNGEE. CDR3 sequence reads: CASNRGANTEAFF. Here the CDR3 DNA reads TGTGCCAGCAACCGTGGAGCGAACACTGAAGCTTTCTTT.

This clone was seen a handful of times. This CDR3 is CASTSLGKTYEQYF. The CDR3 DNA reads TGTGCCAGCACTAGCTTGGGCAAAACCTACGAGCAGTACTTC. The chain is built from TRBV27 and TRBJ2-7, with D possibly matching TRBD2 (5 bases). Trimming left V 7 bases short and J 2 bases short, with 15 bases between. CDR3 size: 14 residues. Germline V lookup: CDR1 MNHEY, CDR2 SMNVEV (reference sequence).

This clone was counted a few times. V is TRBV27 and J is TRBJ2-7, with 8 bases identical to TRBD2. V lost 5 bases and J lost 3; bases outside the gene matches: 6. The germline gives CDR1 MNHEY, CDR2 SMNVEV (reference sequence). This CDR3 is built from 14 residues. The CDR3 sequence is CASSQSGSIYEQYF. As DNA, the CDR3 is TGTGCCAGCAGTCAAAGCGGGAGTATCTACGAGCAGTACTTC.

This chain uses TRBV7-9 with TRBJ1-6; 9 bases are a match to TRBD1. The CDR3 covers 15 residues. In germline, CDR1 is SEHNR, CDR2 FQNEAQ (reference sequence). Trimming took 1 base from V and 10 from J; bases not matched to a gene: 5. The chain's CDR3 is CASSLGPGQGSPLHF. In DNA, the CDR3 is TGTGCCAGCAGCTTAGGGCCGGGACAGGGATCACCCCTCCACTTT.

The gene calls are TRBV29-1 and TRBJ2-1, with TRBD2 matching 7 bases. The length of the CDR3 is 11 residues. V was clipped by 6 bases and J by 4 bases; unmatched bases: 0. CDR1 and CDR2 from the germline V gene are SQVTM and ANQGSEA. As DNA, the CDR3 is TGCAGCGTGGGGGGGTACAATGAGCAGTTCTTC. Its translation: CSVGGYNEQFF.

This clone came up a few times. The rearrangement uses TRBV21-1 and TRBJ2-1; TRBD1 reflects the table's D call only, with no check against the DNA. TRBV21-1 is flagged as a pseudogene. The CDR3 runs 14 residues. The CDR3 sequence is CASSKVDSYNEQFF. The CDR3 coding sequence is TGTGCCAGCAGCAAAGTAGACAGCTACAATGAGCAGTTCTTC.

This clone was recorded a few times. The rearrangement joins TRBV5-1 to TRBJ1-1; D is possibly TRBD1 (6 bases). In germline, CDR1 is SGHRS, CDR2 YFSETQ. CDR3 length: 15 residues. Trimming shortened V by 2 bases and J by 0 bases, and 11 bases separated the two germline ends. The CDR3 nucleotides are TGCGCCAGCAGCTTTGGGGACACGGTGAACACTGAAGCTTTCTTT. Translating it yields CASSFGDTVNTEAFF.

This clone was counted between two and nine times. This rearrangement joins TRBV18 to TRBJ2-7; 7 nucleotides match TRBD2. The length of the CDR3 is 13 residues. V lost 3 bases and J lost 7; bases outside the gene matches: 6. Germline assignment: CDR1 KGHSH and CDR2 LQKENI. In DNA, the CDR3 is TGTGCCAGCTCACCCTTACCCGGGGGGGAGCAGTACTTC. The encoded protein is CASSPLPGGEQYF.

The J gene is TRBJ1-5, the V gene TRBV29-1; a possible D gene is TRBD1 (6 bases). The germline CDR1 and CDR2 sequences are SQVTM and ANQGSEA. V gave up 4 bases and J gave up 3 bases, with 13 bases separating them. CDR3 length: 14 residues. The CDR3 nucleotides read TGCAGCGTTGGGGCTGGGGGCAACAATCAGCCCCAGCATTTT. Translating it yields CSVGAGGNNQPQHF.

This clone was found a few times. CDR3 amino acids: CASSYSAGTPNTEAFF. For the CDR3, the DNA is TGTGCCAGCAGTTACTCGGCGGGGACACCGAACACTGAAGCTTTCTTT. The V and J genes are TRBV6-5 and TRBJ1-1; possibly TRBD1 for D (6 bases). The CDR3 spans 16 residues. V was trimmed by 0 bases and J by 1 base, leaving 12 bases between them. Germline lookup yields CDR1 MNHEY and CDR2 SVGAGI.

This clone was observed a handful of times. The gene calls are TRBV12-5 and TRBJ2-7; D is ambiguous. Deletions cut 1 base from V and 7 bases from J, with 11 bases between. The CDR3 is made up of 13 amino acids. Germline V CDR1 and CDR2: LGHNT, FRNRAP. The CDR3 region has the DNA TGTGCTAGTGGTTTGGGTTCGATGGGGGAGCAGTACTTC. Protein product: CASGLGSMGEQYF.